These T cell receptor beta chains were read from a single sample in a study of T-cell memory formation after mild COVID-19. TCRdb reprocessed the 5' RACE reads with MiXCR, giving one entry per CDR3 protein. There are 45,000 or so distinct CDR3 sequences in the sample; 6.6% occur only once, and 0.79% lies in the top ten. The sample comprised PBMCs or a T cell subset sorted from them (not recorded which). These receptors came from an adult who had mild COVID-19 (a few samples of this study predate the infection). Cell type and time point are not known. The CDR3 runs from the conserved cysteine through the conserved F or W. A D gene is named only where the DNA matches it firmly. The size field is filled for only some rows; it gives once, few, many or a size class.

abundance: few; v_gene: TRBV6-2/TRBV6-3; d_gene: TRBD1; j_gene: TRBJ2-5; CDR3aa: CASKGTGQETQYF; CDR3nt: TGTGCCAGCAAGGGGACAGGTCAAGAGACCCAGTACTTC
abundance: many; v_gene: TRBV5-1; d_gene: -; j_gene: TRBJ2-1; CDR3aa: CASSQVGETYNEQFF; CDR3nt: TGCGCCAGCAGCCAAGTCGGGGAAACCTACAATGAGCAGTTCTTC
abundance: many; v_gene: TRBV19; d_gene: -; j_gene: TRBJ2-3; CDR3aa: CASRPTSVEAQYF; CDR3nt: TGTGCCAGTAGACCCACGAGCGTTGAGGCGCAGTATTTT
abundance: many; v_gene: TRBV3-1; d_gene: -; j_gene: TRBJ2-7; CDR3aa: CASSRRDSRYEQYF; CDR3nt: TGTGCCAGCAGCAGGCGGGACTCGCGTTACGAGCAGTACTTC
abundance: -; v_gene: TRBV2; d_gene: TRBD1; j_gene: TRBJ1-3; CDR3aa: CASSGSRGPGNTIYF; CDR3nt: TGTGCCAGCAGTGGAAGCAGGGGGCCTGGAAACACCATATATTTT
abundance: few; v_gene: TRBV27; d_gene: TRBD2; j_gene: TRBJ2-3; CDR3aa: CASSLWVAGPTSTDTQYF; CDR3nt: TGTGCCAGCAGTTTATGGGTAGCGGGGCCAACTAGCACAGATACGCAGTATTTT
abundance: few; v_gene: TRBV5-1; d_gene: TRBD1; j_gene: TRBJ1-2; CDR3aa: CASSPGTGGGYTF; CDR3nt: TGCGCCAGCAGCCCCGGGACAGGCGGGGGCTACACCTTC
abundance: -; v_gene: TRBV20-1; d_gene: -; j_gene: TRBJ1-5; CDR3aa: CSARGAGKDQPQHF; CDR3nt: TGCAGTGCTAGAGGGGCGGGGAAGGATCAGCCCCAGCATTTT
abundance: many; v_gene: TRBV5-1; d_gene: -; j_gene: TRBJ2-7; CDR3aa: CASSLDHRYEQYF; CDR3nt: TGCGCCAGCAGCTTGGACCATCGCTACGAGCAGTACTTC
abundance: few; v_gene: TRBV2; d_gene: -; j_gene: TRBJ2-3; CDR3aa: CASSGGDTQYF; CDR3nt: TGTGCCAGCAGTGGCGGAGATACGCAGTATTTT
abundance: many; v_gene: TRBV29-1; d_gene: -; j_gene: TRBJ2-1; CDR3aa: CSVPGRSRGALDHEQFF; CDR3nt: TGCAGCGTCCCGGGGCGATCACGGGGGGCCTTGGACCATGAGCAGTTCTTC
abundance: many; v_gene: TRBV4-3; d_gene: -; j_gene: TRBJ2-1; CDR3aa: CASSQGAGVGSYNEQFF; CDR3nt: TGCGCCAGCAGCCAAGGAGCAGGGGTTGGCTCCTACAATGAGCAGTTCTTC
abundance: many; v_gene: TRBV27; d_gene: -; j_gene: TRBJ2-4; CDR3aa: CASSLYRGAPDIQYF; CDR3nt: TGTGCCAGCAGTTTATACCGGGGGGCGCCGGACATTCAGTACTTC
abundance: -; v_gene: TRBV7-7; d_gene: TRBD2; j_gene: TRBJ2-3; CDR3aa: CASSAGLAGPSTDTQYF; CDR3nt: TGTGCTAGCAGCGCGGGACTAGCGGGCCCTAGCACAGATACGCAGTATTTT
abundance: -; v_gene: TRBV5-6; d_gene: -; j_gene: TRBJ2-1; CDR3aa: CASSLDVFTPRYNEQFF; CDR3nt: TGTGCCAGCAGCTTGGATGTCTTCACACCAAGATACAATGAGCAGTTCTTC
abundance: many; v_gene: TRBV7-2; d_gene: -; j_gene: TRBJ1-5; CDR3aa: CASSFRGGEQPQHF; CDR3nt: TGTGCCAGCAGCTTCAGAGGGGGAGAACAGCCCCAGCATTTT